The 19 T cell receptor beta chains in this list originate from one sample, sequenced in a study of cytomegalovirus exposure and HLA in healthy donors (dated by TCRdb to 2016 to 2017). The library was generated by the immunoSEQ multiplex PCR assay. For the multiplex PCR, a mixture combining 60 forward primers for TCR Vbeta segments and 13 reverse primers for TCR Jbeta segments was used. TCRdb mirrors the immuneACCESS table, restricted to in-frame sequences. Some clones are absent from its copies; in checked studies, under half trace to an unresolved V gene, and the reason for the others is unknown. The sample table lists approximately 220,000 clones, about four fifths of them with a count of one. The ten largest clones capture 2.5% to 3% of the sample. Sequencing was done on a sample of PBMCs. These receptors all come from a man in his thirties or forties in good health and CMV-seronegative.

The rearrangement links TRBV5-8 to TRBJ2-7; TRBD1 matches at 8 bases. Trimming removed 3 bases from V and 6 bases from J; junction bases left unmatched: 11. The CDR3 is made up of 15 amino acids. Germline loops: CDR1 SGHTS, CDR2 YDEGEE. The CDR3 loop is CASSSQGDLGLEQYF. In nucleotides, the CDR3 is TGTGCCAGCAGCTCACAGGGGGACCTGGGCCTCGAGCAGTACTTC.

This clone was counted only a few times. The chain links TRBV5-4 to TRBJ1-6, with 9 bases identical to TRBD1. The ends lost 2 bases at V and 7 bases at J; junction bases unmatched: 4. Germline V gene lookup returns CDR1 SGHNT and CDR2 YYREEE (reference sequence). The length of the CDR3 is 15 residues. The CDR3: CASSFSGTGNSPLHF. The CDR3 DNA follows: TGTGCCAGCAGCTTTTCCGGGACAGGGAATTCACCCCTCCACTTT.

The gene calls are TRBV9 and TRBJ1-2; TRBD1 matches 8 bases. V lost 4 bases, J lost 8 bases, and 13 bases stayed unmatched. The CDR3 spans 15 residues. The germline V gene encodes CDR1 SGDLS and CDR2 YYNGEE. The CDR3 nucleotides read TGTGCCAGCAGCCCCCGGGACAGGTCCGTGGGAGGCTACACCTTC. Its protein is CASSPRDRSVGGYTF.

This chain links TRBV11-1 with TRBJ1-4; D unresolved. This CDR3 comprises 13 residues. With 3 bases removed from V and 8 bases from J, the gap between germline ends came to 10 bases. Looked up from germline, CDR1 is SGHAT and CDR2 is FQDESV (reference sequence). CDR3 sequence (DNA): TGTGCCAGCAGCTTTCTAGGAGGGGAAAAACTGTTTTTT. Translated, it gives CASSFLGGEKLFF.

The V and J genes are TRBV7-6 and TRBJ1-1; no definite D call. The V end lost 1 base, the J end lost 11 bases, and 14 bases lay between the germline ends. CDR1 and CDR2 (germline): SGHVS, FNYEAQ. The CDR3 sequence is 13 residues long. The CDR3 is CASSLEAEGGAFF. In DNA, the CDR3 is TGTGCCAGCAGCTTAGAAGCGGAGGGTGGGGCTTTCTTT. The complete variable domain, with remaining parts taken from reference TRBV7-6 and TRBJ1-1, reads GAGVSQSPRYKVTKRGQDVALRCDPISGHVSLYWYRQALGQGPEFLTYFNYEAQQDKSGLPNDRFSAERPEGSISTLTIQRTEQRDSAMYRCASSLEAEGGAFFGQGTRLTVV.

The chain carries TRBV7-3 and TRBJ2-3, with TRBD2 matching 10 bases. Per the germline V gene, CDR1 is SGHTA and CDR2 is FQGTGA. V shed 5 bases and J 5 bases; nucleotides not matched to a gene: 10. This CDR3 is built from 16 residues. Here the CDR3 reads CASSRSGGVGGDTQYF. Written as DNA, the CDR3 is TGTGCCAGCAGCCGGAGCGGGGGGGTCGGAGGAGATACGCAGTATTTT. Full variable domain (outside the CDR3, taken from reference TRBV7-3 and TRBJ2-3): GAGVSQTPSNKVTEKGKYVELRCDPISGHTALYWYRQSLGQGPEFLIYFQGTGAADDSGLPNDRFFAVRPEGSVSTLKIQRTERGDSAVYLCASSRSGGVGGDTQYFGPGTRLTVL.

J is TRBJ2-2 and V is TRBV15; 10 bases map to TRBD2. CDR3 size: 19 residues. Germline V gene lookup returns CDR1 LNHNV and CDR2 YYDKDF (reference sequence). V lost 5 bases, J lost 6 bases, and 18 bases stayed unmatched. The CDR3 DNA sequence: TGTGCCACCAGCGGGCAGGGGTTAGCGGGGGGCCTGAAGCCCGGGGAGCTGTTTTTT. This sequence encodes CATSGQGLAGGLKPGELFF.

The chain recombines TRBV4-1 with TRBJ1-2, with D hard to call. Deletions cut 0 bases from V and 4 bases from J, with 12 bases between. Germline V gene data show CDR1 as MGHRA and CDR2 as YSYEKL. The CDR3 is 15 residues long. CDR3 bases: TGCGCCAGCAGCCAAGACCCCGGGTCCCTCTATGGCTACACCTTC. Encoded protein: CASSQDPGSLYGYTF.

J is TRBJ2-7 and V is TRBV6-1, with 10 bases that match TRBD1. J gave up 5 bases and V 4 bases, and 11 bases lay outside the gene matches. CDR1 MNHNS and CDR2 SASEGT come from the germline V gene. This CDR3 comprises 16 residues. The CDR3 is CASSARQGAPRNEQYF. The CDR3 bases are TGTGCCAGCAGTGCGAGACAGGGGGCCCCACGGAACGAGCAGTACTTC.

This clone has more than one count but fewer than ten. The V and J genes are TRBV7-9 and TRBJ1-1; 7 bases fit TRBD1. The CDR3 runs to 14 residues. With V trimmed by 4 bases and J by 7 bases, 9 bases remained unmatched. The germline V gene has CDR1 SEHNR and CDR2 FQNEAQ (reference sequence). The CDR3 bases are TGTGCCAGCAGCTCGATACAGGGGCGGGGTGAAGCTTTCTTT. This gives the protein CASSSIQGRGEAFF.

This clone has more than one count but fewer than ten. The chain carries TRBV9 and TRBJ1-2, with D tentatively TRBD1 (6 bases). CDR1 and CDR2 (germline): SGDLS, YYNGEE. Trimming pared 5 bases from V and 5 bases from J, leaving 7 bases between. The CDR3 spans 11 residues. The CDR3, as DNA: TGTGCCAGCAGGGGGGCGTATGGCTACACCTTC. This encodes CASRGAYGYTF.

CDR3 region: CASSQWGPNRAEAFF. CDR3 sequence (DNA): TGTGCCAGCAGTCAATGGGGGCCAAATCGGGCTGAAGCTTTCTTT. This sequence joins TRBV28 and TRBJ1-1, with a tentative D call TRBD1 (6 bases). Trimming shortened V by 5 bases and J by 6 bases, and 19 bases separated the two germline ends. The CDR3 is 15 residues long. Germline V gives CDR1 MDHEN, CDR2 SYDVKM.

This chain connects TRBV5-5 to TRBJ1-1, with 7 nucleotides matching TRBD1. V shed 0 bases, J shed 0 bases, and the junction held 14 bases outside the gene matches. This CDR3 contains 19 residues. Germline CDR1 and CDR2: SGHKS and YYEKEE (reference sequence). CDR3 sequence reads: CASSLEPLRQGLMNTEAFF. CDR3 coding DNA: TGTGCCAGCAGCTTGGAACCCCTCAGACAGGGCCTAATGAACACTGAAGCTTTCTTT. Full variable domain (remainder filled in from reference TRBV5-5 and TRBJ1-1): DAGVTQSPTHLIKTRGQQVTLRCSPISGHKSVSWYQQVLGQGPQFIFQYYEKEERGRGNFPDRFSARQFPNYSSELNVNALLLGDSALYLCASSLEPLRQGLMNTEAFFGQGTRLTVV.

CDR3 in DNA: TGTGCCAGCAGCAACTACAGGGAGAGCTATGGCTACACCTTC. Its protein is CASSNYRESYGYTF. This chain uses TRBV7-9 with TRBJ1-2, with a weak D call TRBD1 (6 bases). Germline V gene lookup returns CDR1 SEHNR and CDR2 FQNEAQ (reference sequence). The CDR3 loop spans 14 amino acids. The germline V and J ends were trimmed by 5 bases and 4 bases, with 14 bases remaining between them.

The chain combines TRBV11-2 with TRBJ2-1; perhaps TRBD2 as D (5 bases). The germline CDR1 and CDR2 sequences are SGHAT and FQNNGV. Trimming took off 5 bases at V and 5 bases at J, with 13 bases between the two ends. The CDR3 contains 14 residues. CDR3 sequence: CASSPLLGDNEQFF. The DNA of the CDR3 is TGTGCCAGCAGCCCGTTACTAGGTGACAATGAGCAGTTCTTC.

The chain carries TRBV5-5 and TRBJ2-5; 9 bases match TRBD2. V gave up 4 bases and J gave up 4 bases; unmatched junction bases: 14. In germline, CDR1 is SGHKS, CDR2 YYEKEE (reference sequence). This CDR3 has 17 amino acids. This chain's CDR3 is CASSPGGLAGRGETQYF. CDR3 DNA: TGTGCCAGCAGCCCCGGTGGCCTAGCGGGGAGAGGAGAGACCCAGTACTTC. The full variable domain, with the rest looked up from reference TRBV5-5 and TRBJ2-5, is DAGVTQSPTHLIKTRGQQVTLRCSPISGHKSVSWYQQVLGQGPQFIFQYYEKEERGRGNFPDRFSARQFPNYSSELNVNALLLGDSALYLCASSPGGLAGRGETQYFGPGTRLLVL.

This clone was detected only a few times. The rearrangement uses TRBV5-8 and TRBJ1-4, with TRBD1 matching 8 bases. V dropped 4 bases and J dropped 7; count of bases not matched to a gene: 9. This CDR3 is built from 15 residues. The germline CDR1 and CDR2 sequences are SGHTS and YDEGEE. In DNA, the CDR3 is TGTGCCAGCAGCCCCGAATCCGGGACAGGTGAAAAACTGTTTTTT. It specifies CASSPESGTGEKLFF.

This chain connects TRBV21-1 to TRBJ2-2; TRBD1, the D gene given by the table, was not confirmed from the DNA. TRBV21-1 is classified as a pseudogene. The CDR3 is made up of 15 amino acids. CDR3 protein: CASSKVGARAGELFF. The CDR3 DNA reads as TGTGCCAGCAGCAAAGTAGGGGCCCGGGCCGGGGAGCTGTTTTTT.

The chain recombines TRBV5-1 with TRBJ2-1, with D unresolved. Deletions cut 4 bases from V and 4 bases from J, with 18 bases between. This CDR3 is built from 16 residues. The V gene's germline CDR1 is SGHRS and CDR2 YFSETQ. Written as DNA, the CDR3 is TGCGCCAGCAGCCCCCCGCTCACTTACCAATACAATGAGCAGTTCTTC. Protein sequence: CASSPPLTYQYNEQFF.